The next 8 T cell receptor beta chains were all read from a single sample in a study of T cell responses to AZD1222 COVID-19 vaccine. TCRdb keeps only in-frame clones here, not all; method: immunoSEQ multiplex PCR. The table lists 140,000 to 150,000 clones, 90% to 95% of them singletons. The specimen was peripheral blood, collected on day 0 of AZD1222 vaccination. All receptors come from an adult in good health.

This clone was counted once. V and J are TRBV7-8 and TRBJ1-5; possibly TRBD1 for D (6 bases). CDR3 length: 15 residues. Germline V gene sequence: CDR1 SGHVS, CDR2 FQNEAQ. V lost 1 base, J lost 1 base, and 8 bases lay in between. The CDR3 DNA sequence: TGTGCCAGCAGCTTAGAAGGGGGGAGCAATCAGCCCCAGCATTTT. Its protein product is CASSLEGGSNQPQHF.

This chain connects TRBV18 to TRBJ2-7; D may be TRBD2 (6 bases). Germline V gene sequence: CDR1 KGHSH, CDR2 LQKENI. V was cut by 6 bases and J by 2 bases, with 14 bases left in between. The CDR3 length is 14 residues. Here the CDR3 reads CASSEGPGAYEQYF. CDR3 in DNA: TGTGCCAGCTCCGAAGGGCCGGGGGCCTACGAGCAGTACTTC.

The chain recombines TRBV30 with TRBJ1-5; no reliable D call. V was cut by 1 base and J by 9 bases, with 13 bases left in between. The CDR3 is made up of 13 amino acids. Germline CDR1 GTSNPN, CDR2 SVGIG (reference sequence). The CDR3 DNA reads TGTGCCTGGAGTGGTTTACGCGGCGGGCCCCAGCATTTT. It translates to CAWSGLRGGPQHF.

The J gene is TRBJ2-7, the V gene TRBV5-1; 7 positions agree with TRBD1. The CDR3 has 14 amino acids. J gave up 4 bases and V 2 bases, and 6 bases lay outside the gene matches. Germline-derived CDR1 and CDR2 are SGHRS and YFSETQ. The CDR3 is CASSFQTGWYEQYF. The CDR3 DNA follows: TGCGCCAGCAGCTTCCAGACAGGGTGGTACGAGCAGTACTTC.

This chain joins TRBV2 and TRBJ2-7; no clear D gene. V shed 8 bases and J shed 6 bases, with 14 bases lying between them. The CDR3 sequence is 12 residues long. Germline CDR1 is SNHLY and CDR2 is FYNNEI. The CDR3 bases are TGTGCCAGCCAAGCTTCTAAGAGCGAGCAGTACTTC. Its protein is CASQASKSEQYF.

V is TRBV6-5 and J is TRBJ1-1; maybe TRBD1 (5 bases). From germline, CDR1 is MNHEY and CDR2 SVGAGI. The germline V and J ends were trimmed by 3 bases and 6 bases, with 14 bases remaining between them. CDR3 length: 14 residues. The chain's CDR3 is CASSYGGPMAEAFF. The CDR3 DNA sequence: TGTGCCAGCAGTTATGGGGGACCTATGGCTGAAGCTTTCTTT.

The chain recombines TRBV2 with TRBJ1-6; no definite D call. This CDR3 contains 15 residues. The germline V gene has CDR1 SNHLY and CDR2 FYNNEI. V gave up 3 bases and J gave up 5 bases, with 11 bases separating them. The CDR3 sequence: CASSDRLPHNSPLHF. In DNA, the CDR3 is TGTGCCAGCAGTGATCGGCTCCCCCATAATTCACCCCTCCACTTT. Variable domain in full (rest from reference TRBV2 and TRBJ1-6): EPEVTQTPSHQVTQMGQEVILRCVPISNHLYFYWYRQILGQKVEFLVSFYNNEISEKSEIFDDQFSVERPDGSNFTLKIRSTKLEDSAMYFCASSDRLPHNSPLHFGNGTRLTVT.

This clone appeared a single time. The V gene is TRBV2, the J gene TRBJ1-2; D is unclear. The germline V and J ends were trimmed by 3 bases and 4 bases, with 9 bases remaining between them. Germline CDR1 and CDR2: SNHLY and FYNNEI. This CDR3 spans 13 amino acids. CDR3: CASSEVVTYGYTF. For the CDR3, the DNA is TGTGCCAGCAGTGAGGTTGTTACCTATGGCTACACCTTC.